This entry lists 10 T cell receptor beta chains sequenced from one sample in a study of CD8+ T cells in alopecia areata. As the sequencing template, cDNA was produced by extracting RNA and reverse transcribing it. The table came from immunoSEQ multiplex PCR; TCRdb's copy has only in-frame clones and leaves some out. The repertoire includes about 150,000 clones, roughly 48% of them detected once, and about 6.8% sits in the top ten. The material sequenced was CD4+ T cells sorted from blood. These receptors came from a human donor with alopecia areata.

The V call is TRBV4-1, the J call TRBJ2-1; TRBD1 might be the D (6 bases). The CDR3 spans 11 residues. Trimming removed 5 bases at V and 12 bases at J, with 11 bases between. Germline-derived CDR1 and CDR2 are MGHRA and YSYEKL. CDR3 sequence (DNA): TGCGCCAGCAGCTTCAGGGGCCGGCAGTTCTTC. This gives the protein CASSFRGRQFF.

This clone was seen only a few times. The CDR3 region is CASSPRDFPSYEQYF. The DNA for the CDR3 is TGTGCCAGCAGCCCTCGGGACTTTCCCTCCTACGAGCAGTACTTC. The genes are TRBV7-9 and TRBJ2-7; D is possibly TRBD2 (6 bases). This CDR3 region has 15 residues. Trimming shortened V by 5 bases and J by 0 bases, and 14 bases separated the two germline ends. Germline V gene lookup returns CDR1 SEHNR and CDR2 FQNEAQ (reference sequence).

This clone occurred a few times. The chain joins TRBV7-3 to TRBJ2-1; D may be TRBD1 (6 bases). Germline V lookup: CDR1 SGHTA, CDR2 FQGTGA. The CDR3 has 15 amino acids. V lost 2 bases and J lost 6, with 14 bases in between. For the CDR3, the DNA is TGTGCCAGCAGCTTAGGGGTACTAGGGGGCAATGAGCAGTTCTTC. Encoded protein: CASSLGVLGGNEQFF.

V gene TRBV7-9 combines with J gene TRBJ2-7, with TRBD1 identical over 8 bases. The CDR3 is 16 residues long. J was trimmed by 3 bases and V by 6 bases; bases with no gene match: 13. Germline V CDR1 and CDR2: SEHNR, FQNEAQ (reference sequence). The CDR3 sequence: CASSLDSGTGIYEQYF. CDR3 DNA: TGTGCCAGCAGTTTGGACTCCGGGACAGGAATCTACGAGCAGTACTTC.

J is TRBJ2-2 and V is TRBV27; possible D gene TRBD1, 5 bases. Trimming took off 7 bases at V and 0 bases at J, with 15 bases between the two ends. Germline V CDR1 and CDR2: MNHEY, SMNVEV (reference sequence). The CDR3 covers 16 residues. The CDR3 protein is CASNSRGQPNTGELFF. The CDR3 DNA reads TGTGCCAGCAACTCCCGAGGACAACCGAACACCGGGGAGCTGTTTTTT.

This clone has more than one count but fewer than ten. This chain links TRBV28 with TRBJ2-4, with unresolved D. The CDR3 is 10 residues long. V lost 5 bases to trimming and J lost 5 bases, with 1 base between them. CDR1 MDHEN and CDR2 SYDVKM come from the germline V gene. CDR3 in DNA: TGTGCCAGCAGTCAAAACATTCAGTACTTC. This codes for CASSQNIQYF.

This clone was detected only a few times. J is TRBJ2-3 and V is TRBV29-1; 8 bases fit TRBD2. The CDR3 runs to 14 residues. Per germline, CDR1 SQVTM and CDR2 ANQGSEA. Trimming removed 8 bases from V and 2 bases from J; junction bases left unmatched: 9. As DNA, the CDR3 is TGCAGCATCTTGACTAGCGACAACACAGATACGCAGTATTTT. It translates to CSILTSDNTDTQYF.

The J gene is TRBJ2-7, the V gene TRBV7-9; D may be TRBD1 (7 bases). The V end was cut by 4 bases, the J end by 3 bases, with 13 bases between. The CDR3 has 14 residues. The germline V gene encodes CDR1 SEHNR and CDR2 FQNEAQ (reference sequence). The CDR3 reads CASSSRRGHYEQYF. The CDR3 region has the DNA TGTGCCAGCAGCTCGCGGAGGGGGCACTACGAGCAGTACTTC.

The J gene is TRBJ2-5, the V gene TRBV7-8; D is unresolved. The CDR3 sequence is 12 residues long. Germline V gene lookup returns CDR1 SGHVS and CDR2 FQNEAQ. Trimming pared 5 bases from V and 5 bases from J, leaving 9 bases between. CDR3 DNA: TGTGCCAGCAGCGTGGTAGGGGAGACCCAGTACTTC. Translated: CASSVVGETQYF.

This clone came up a few times. This sequence joins TRBV19 and TRBJ1-1; D is uncertain. This CDR3 has 12 amino acids. Germline CDR1 is LNHDA and CDR2 is SQIVND (reference sequence). V was pared by 6 bases and J by 3 bases, with 8 bases between. CDR3 DNA: TGTGCCAGTAGAAACCGGGACACTGAAGCTTTCTTT. Its protein product is CASRNRDTEAFF.